These T cell receptor beta chains were read from a single sample in a study of identical twins. TCRdb fed the 5' RACE reads into MiXCR, producing one record per CDR3 protein. The repertoire consists of around 1.7 million distinct CDR3 sequences, with about 30% occurring once and the leading ten covering more than 0.25%. The sample consisted of cord blood. Source of these receptors: a newborn girl in good health. CDR3s include the opening cysteine and the closing phenylalanine or tryptophan. The D gene is left open where the match is weak. Clone size is given for some rows only: seen once, a few or many times, or a class if the clone is expanded.

>TRBJ2-6|TRBV19|NA|NA
TGTGCCAGTAGTATAGAGTTCTCCTCTGGGGCCAACGTCCTGACTTTC
CASSIEFSSGANVLTF
>TRBJ2-7|TRBV20-1|NA|NA
TGCAGTGCTCCCCCTACTAGCAACGAGCAGTACTTC
CSAPPTSNEQYF
>TRBJ1-5|TRBV29-1|NA|TRBD1
TGCGGCGTTGAAGGGGGACAGGGTGCGGGCAATCAGCCCCAGCATTTT
CGVEGGQGAGNQPQHF
>TRBJ2-1|TRBV9|NA|NA
TGTGCCAGCAGCGTAGCGGGAGCTCTGGGGTACAATGAGCAGTTCTTC
CASSVAGALGYNEQFF
>TRBJ2-3|TRBV7-8|once|TRBD2
TGTGCCAGCAGCTTAAGGCTAGCGGGAGACCCCACTTCAGATACGCAGTATTTT
CASSLRLAGDPTSDTQYF
>TRBJ2-3|TRBV7-9|NA|NA
TGTGCCAGCAGCTTACAGGCGATCCGGGACAGCACAGATACGCAGTATTTT
CASSLQAIRDSTDTQYF
>TRBJ2-1|TRBV7-8|few|TRBD2
TGTGCCAGCAGCTTAGGGTATTCGGCGGGAGGCCTACCAACCTACAATGAGCAGTTCTTC
CASSLGYSAGGLPTYNEQFF
>TRBJ2-1|TRBV20-1|NA|NA
TGCAGTGCTAGCATGAGCGGGCGCTCCTACAATGAGCAGTTCTTC
CSASMSGRSYNEQFF
>TRBJ1-5|TRBV20-1|few|NA
TGCAGTGCTAGACAAAATCAGCCCCAGCATTTT
CSARQNQPQHF
>TRBJ2-1|TRBV5-1|many|NA
TGCGCCAGCAGGAGGGATATTCCAAACAATGAGCAGTTCTTC
CASRRDIPNNEQFF
>TRBJ2-3|TRBV11-2|many|NA
TGTGCCAGCAGCCTAATTTTGGAAGTGAGGCAGTATTTT
CASSLILEVRQYF
>TRBJ1-5|TRBV20-1|once|NA
TGCAGTGCTAAGCGGGGGATAAGGAATCAGCCCCAGCATTTT
CSAKRGIRNQPQHF
>TRBJ1-1|TRBV5-1|NA|NA
TGCGCCAGCAGCTTGGACACAAAGACCACTGAAGCTTTCTTT
CASSLDTKTTEAFF
>TRBJ1-4|TRBV28|few|NA
TGTGCCAGCAGTTTGCCCGGGACGGGTGAAAAACTGTTTTTT
CASSLPGTGEKLFF
>TRBJ1-2|TRBV20-1|many|NA
TGCAGTGCTAGCCCCCCCTTTGGGGCTAACTATGGCTACACCTTC
CSASPPFGANYGYTF
>TRBJ2-1|TRBV24-1|NA|NA
TGTGCCACCAGTGACCCGGGGTTCGGCCCTTCCTACAATGAGCAGTTCTTC
CATSDPGFGPSYNEQFF
>TRBJ2-3|TRBV25-1|few|TRBD2
TGTGCCAGCAGTGAATCCCCACTAGCGGGAGGGCCAGGTCAATCAGATACGCAGTATTTT
CASSESPLAGGPGQSDTQYF